This T cell receptor beta chain was found in a study of CD8 T cells in ankylosing spondylitis. Overall study results and limits: Disease-linked clones proved CD8+ and comparatively uncommon in peripheral blood. Apparently characteristic of ankylosing spondylitis blood was a TCR beta motif (under ten highly homologous variants). In ankylosing spondylitis patients, matched synovial fluid reportedly showed significant enrichment of disease-linked clones.

Library preparation for TCR beta used quantitative 5'-RACE with molecular barcodes. TCRdb independently ran MiXCR on the 5' RACE reads; one entry per CDR3 protein. The table shows roughly 700,000 distinct CDR3 sequences, with 15% to 20% occurring only once. About this clonotype: Its specificity is not known. The junction departs from germline at one end; a sequencing error may be responsible.

Germline CDR1 is LGHDT and CDR2 is YNNKEL (reference sequence). The CDR3 loop spans 16 amino acids. The receptor's source is a male donor with ankylosing spondylitis. The sequenced material came from blood, either unsorted or a sorted T cell fraction (not recorded which). This chain joins TRBV3-1 and TRBJ2-7; the match to TRBD2 covers 7 bases. The CDR3 here is CASCQVLGPRGNEQYF. Written as DNA, the CDR3 is TGTGCCAGCTGCCAAGTCCTGGGGCCGCGGGGGAACGAGCAGTACTTC.